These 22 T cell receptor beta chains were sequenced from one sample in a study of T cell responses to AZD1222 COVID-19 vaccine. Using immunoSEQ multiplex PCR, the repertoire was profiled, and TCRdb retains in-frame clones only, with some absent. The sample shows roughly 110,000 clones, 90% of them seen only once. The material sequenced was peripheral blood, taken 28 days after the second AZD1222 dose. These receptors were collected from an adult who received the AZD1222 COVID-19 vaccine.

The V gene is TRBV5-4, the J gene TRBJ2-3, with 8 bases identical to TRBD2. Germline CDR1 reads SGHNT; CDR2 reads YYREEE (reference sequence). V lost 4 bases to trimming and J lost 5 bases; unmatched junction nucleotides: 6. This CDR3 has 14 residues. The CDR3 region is CASSRGGRGDTQYF. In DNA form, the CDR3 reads TGTGCCAGCAGCCGGGGGGGCCGTGGAGATACGCAGTATTTT.

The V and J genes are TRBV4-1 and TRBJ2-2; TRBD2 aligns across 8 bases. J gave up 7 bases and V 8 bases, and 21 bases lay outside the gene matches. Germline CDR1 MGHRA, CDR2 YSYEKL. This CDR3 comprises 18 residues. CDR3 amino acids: CASAKGAWELAADGELFF. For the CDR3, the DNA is TGCGCCAGCGCCAAGGGTGCCTGGGAACTAGCGGCCGACGGGGAGCTGTTTTTT.

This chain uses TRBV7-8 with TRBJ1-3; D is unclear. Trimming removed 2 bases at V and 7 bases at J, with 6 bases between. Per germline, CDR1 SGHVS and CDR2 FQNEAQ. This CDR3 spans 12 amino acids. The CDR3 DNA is TGTGCCAGCAGCTTATATACTAACACCATATATTTT. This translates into CASSLYTNTIYF.

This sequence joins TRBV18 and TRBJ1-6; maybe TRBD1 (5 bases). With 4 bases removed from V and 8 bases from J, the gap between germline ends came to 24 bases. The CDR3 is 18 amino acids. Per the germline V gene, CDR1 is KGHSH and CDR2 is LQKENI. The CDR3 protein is CASSLRDGLRGPDSPLHF. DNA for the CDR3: TGTGCCAGCTCACTCCGGGACGGTTTGAGAGGGCCCGATTCACCCCTCCACTTT.

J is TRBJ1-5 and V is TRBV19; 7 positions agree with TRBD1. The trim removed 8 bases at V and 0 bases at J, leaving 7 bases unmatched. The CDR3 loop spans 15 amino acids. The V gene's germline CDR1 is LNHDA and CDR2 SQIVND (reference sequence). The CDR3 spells CASRQGGYSNQPQHF. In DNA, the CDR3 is TGTGCCAGTCGACAGGGTGGGTATAGCAATCAGCCCCAGCATTTT.

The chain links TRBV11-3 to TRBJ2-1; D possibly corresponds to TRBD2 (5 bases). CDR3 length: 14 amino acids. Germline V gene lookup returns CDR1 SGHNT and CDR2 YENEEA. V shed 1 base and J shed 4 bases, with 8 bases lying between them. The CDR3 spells CASSLVGEYNEQFF. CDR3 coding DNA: TGTGCCAGCAGCTTAGTGGGAGAATACAATGAGCAGTTCTTC.

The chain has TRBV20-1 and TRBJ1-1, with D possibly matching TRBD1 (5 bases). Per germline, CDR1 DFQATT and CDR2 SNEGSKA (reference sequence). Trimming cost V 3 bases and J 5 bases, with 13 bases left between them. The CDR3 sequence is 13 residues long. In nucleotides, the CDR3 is TGCAGTGCTAGTGAAGGGGATCTTACTGAAGCTTTCTTT. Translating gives CSASEGDLTEAFF.

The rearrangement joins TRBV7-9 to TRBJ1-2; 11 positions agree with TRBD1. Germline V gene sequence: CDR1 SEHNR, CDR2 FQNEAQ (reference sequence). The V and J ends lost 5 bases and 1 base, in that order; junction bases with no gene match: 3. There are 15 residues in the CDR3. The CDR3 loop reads CASSPGTGGNYGYTF. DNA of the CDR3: TGTGCCAGCAGCCCCGGGACAGGGGGTAACTATGGCTACACCTTC.

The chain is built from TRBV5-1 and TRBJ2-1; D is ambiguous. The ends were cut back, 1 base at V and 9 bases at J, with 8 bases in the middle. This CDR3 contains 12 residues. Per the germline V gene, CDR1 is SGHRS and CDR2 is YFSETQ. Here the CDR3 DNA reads TGCGCCAGCAGCTTGAGCCGGGCTGAGCAGTTCTTC. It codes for CASSLSRAEQFF. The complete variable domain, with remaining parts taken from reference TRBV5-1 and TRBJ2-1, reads KAGVTQTPRYLIKTRGQQVTLSCSPISGHRSVSWYQQTPGQGLQFLFEYFSETQRNKGNFPGRFSGRQFSNSRSEMNVSTLELGDSALYLCASSLSRAEQFFGPGTRLTVL.

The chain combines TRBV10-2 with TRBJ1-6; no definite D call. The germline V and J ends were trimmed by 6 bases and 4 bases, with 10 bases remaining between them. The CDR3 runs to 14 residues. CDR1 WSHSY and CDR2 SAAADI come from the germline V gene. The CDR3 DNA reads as TGCGCCAGCAGCGGTTTTAGGTATAATTCACCCCTCCACTTT. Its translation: CASSGFRYNSPLHF.

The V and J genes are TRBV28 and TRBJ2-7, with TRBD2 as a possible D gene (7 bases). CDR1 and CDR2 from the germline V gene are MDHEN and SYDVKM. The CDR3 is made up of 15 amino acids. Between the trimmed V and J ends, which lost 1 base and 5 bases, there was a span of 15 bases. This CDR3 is CASSLFRGGFDEQYF. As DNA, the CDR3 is TGTGCCAGCAGTTTATTTAGGGGGGGGTTCGACGAGCAGTACTTC.

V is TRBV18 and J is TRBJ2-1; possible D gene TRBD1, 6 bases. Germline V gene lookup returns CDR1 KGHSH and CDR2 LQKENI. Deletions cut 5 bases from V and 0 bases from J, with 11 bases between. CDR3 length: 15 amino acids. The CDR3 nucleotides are TGTGCCAGCTCAAGGGGACAAAGCTCCTACAATGAGCAGTTCTTC. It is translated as CASSRGQSSYNEQFF.

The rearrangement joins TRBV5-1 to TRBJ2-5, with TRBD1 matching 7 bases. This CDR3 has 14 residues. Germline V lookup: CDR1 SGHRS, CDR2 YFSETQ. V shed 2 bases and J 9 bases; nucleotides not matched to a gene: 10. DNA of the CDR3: TGCGCCAGCAGCTTTACCTACAGGGACAGAGCCCAGTACTTC. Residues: CASSFTYRDRAQYF. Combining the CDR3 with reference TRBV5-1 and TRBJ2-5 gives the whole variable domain KAGVTQTPRYLIKTRGQQVTLSCSPISGHRSVSWYQQTPGQGLQFLFEYFSETQRNKGNFPGRFSGRQFSNSRSEMNVSTLELGDSALYLCASSFTYRDRAQYFGPGTRLLVL.

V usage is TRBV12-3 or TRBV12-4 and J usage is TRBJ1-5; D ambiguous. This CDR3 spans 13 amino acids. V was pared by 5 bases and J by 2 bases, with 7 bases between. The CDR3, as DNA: TGTGCCAGCAGTCCCCAGGGCAATCAGCCCCAGCATTTT. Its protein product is CASSPQGNQPQHF.

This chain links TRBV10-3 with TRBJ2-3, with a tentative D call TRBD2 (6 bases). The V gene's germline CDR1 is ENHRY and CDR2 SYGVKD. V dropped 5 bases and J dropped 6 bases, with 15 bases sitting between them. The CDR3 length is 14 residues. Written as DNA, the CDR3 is TGTGCCATCAGTCCGGGACTCAAAAGGGATACGCAGTATTTT. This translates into CAISPGLKRDTQYF.

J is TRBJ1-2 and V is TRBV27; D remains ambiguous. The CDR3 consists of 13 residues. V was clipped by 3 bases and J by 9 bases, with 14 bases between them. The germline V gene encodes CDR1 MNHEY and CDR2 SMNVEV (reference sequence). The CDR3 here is CASSLSKVSRYTF. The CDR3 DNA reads TGTGCCAGCAGTTTGTCTAAAGTGAGCCGCTACACCTTC.

DNA for the CDR3: TGCGCCAGCAGCCAAGAAATGAAGCCTGAAGCTTTCTTT. Translation: CASSQEMKPEAFF. This chain connects TRBV4-1 to TRBJ1-1; no reliable D call. The V gene lost 0 bases and the J gene lost 6 bases, with 8 bases spanning the gap. The germline V gene encodes CDR1 MGHRA and CDR2 YSYEKL. CDR3 length: 13 residues.

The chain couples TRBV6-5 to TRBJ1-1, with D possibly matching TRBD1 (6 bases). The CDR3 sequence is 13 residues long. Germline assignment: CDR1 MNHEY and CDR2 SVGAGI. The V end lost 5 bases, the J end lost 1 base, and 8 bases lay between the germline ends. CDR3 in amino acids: CASSKTGNTEAFF. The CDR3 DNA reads TGTGCCAGCAGTAAGACAGGGAACACTGAAGCTTTCTTT.

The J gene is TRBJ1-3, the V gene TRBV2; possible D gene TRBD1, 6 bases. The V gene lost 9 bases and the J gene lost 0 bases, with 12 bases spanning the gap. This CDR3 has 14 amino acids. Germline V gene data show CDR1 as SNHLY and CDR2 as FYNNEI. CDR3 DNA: TGTGCCAGATCAACAGGGAACTCTGGAAACACCATATATTTT. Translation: CARSTGNSGNTIYF.

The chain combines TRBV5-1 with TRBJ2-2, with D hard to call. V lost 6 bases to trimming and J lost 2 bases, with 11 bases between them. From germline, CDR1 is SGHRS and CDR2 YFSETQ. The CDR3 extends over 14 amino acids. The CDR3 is CASNPDLNTGELFF. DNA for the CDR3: TGCGCCAGCAACCCCGACCTAAACACCGGGGAGCTGTTTTTT.

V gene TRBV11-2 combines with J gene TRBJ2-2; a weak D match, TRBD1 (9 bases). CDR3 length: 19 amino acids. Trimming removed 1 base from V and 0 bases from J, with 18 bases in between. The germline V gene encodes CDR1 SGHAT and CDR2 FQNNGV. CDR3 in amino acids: CASSLAGGGQGPNTGELFF. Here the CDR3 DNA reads TGTGCCAGCAGCTTAGCCGGGGGGGGACAGGGACCGAACACCGGGGAGCTGTTTTTT.

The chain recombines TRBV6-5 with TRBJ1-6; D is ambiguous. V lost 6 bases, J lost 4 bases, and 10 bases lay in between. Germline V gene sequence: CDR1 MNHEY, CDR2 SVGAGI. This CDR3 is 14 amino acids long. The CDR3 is CASRKQSYNSPLHF. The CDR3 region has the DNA TGTGCCAGCAGGAAGCAAAGTTATAATTCACCCCTCCACTTT.